This TCR beta chain emerged from a study of T cell responses to AZD1222 COVID-19 vaccine. The CDR3 consists of 16 residues. Per germline, CDR1 LNHNV and CDR2 YYDKDF (reference sequence). Trimming pared 1 base from V and 1 base from J, leaving 12 bases between. Method: immunoSEQ multiplex PCR; TCRdb's copy keeps in-frame clones and lacks some. The profile covers about 120,000 clones, with roughly nine tenths appearing a single time and under 4% taken by the ten largest. This chain links TRBV15 with TRBJ2-3; tentatively, D is TRBD1 (5 bases). The sample was peripheral blood, taken on day 0 of AZD1222 vaccination. The receptor was derived from an adult in good health. The CDR3 loop reads CATSRVGGARTDTQYF. CDR3 DNA: TGTGCCACCAGCAGAGTTGGTGGGGCCCGCACAGATACGCAGTATTTT.